These 23 T cell receptor beta chains originate from one sample sequenced in a study of blood T cell repertoires in COVID-19. TCRdb keeps only in-frame clones here, not all; method: immunoSEQ multiplex PCR. The sample lists 190,000 or so clones; about 91% were seen once. Sequenced material: PBMCs or T cells enriched from blood (not recorded which). These receptors were obtained from a man younger than 35 with acute COVID-19.

The chain combines TRBV18 with TRBJ1-2; 10 nucleotides agree with TRBD1. The germline V gene has CDR1 KGHSH and CDR2 LQKENI. V shed 4 bases and J 4 bases; nucleotides not matched to a gene: 6. The CDR3 has 15 amino acids. CDR3 coding DNA: TGTGCCAGCTCACTCTGGGACAGGGGATCCTATGGCTACACCTTC. This gives the protein CASSLWDRGSYGYTF.

The rearrangement links TRBV24-1 to TRBJ1-2; no clear D. The CDR3 totals 15 residues. Looked up from germline, CDR1 is KGHDR and CDR2 is SFDVKD. V lost 3 bases, J lost 3 bases, and 13 bases lay in between. CDR3 residues: CATSDRSGAYYGYTF. CDR3 in DNA: TGTGCCACCAGTGATCGGTCGGGAGCCTACTATGGCTACACCTTC.

This clone was observed a few times. The gene calls are TRBV7-9 and TRBJ1-1; 8 nucleotides match TRBD1. CDR1 is SEHNR and CDR2 is FQNEAQ in the germline V gene (reference sequence). The ends lost 5 bases at V and 1 base at J; junction bases unmatched: 6. The CDR3 extends over 15 amino acids. The CDR3 sequence: CASSTRDRKNTEAFF. As DNA, the CDR3 is TGTGCCAGCAGCACCAGGGACAGGAAGAACACTGAAGCTTTCTTT.

The genes are TRBV7-9 and TRBJ2-2, with D unclear. The CDR3 covers 17 residues. From germline, CDR1 is SEHNR and CDR2 FQNEAQ (reference sequence). Trimming pared 5 bases from V and 2 bases from J, leaving 18 bases between. This CDR3 reads CASSPPVELLNTGELFF. The CDR3 DNA reads as TGTGCCAGCAGCCCGCCGGTAGAACTACTAAACACCGGGGAGCTGTTTTTT.

The V call is TRBV24-1, the J call TRBJ2-3; weak D call: TRBD2 (6 bases). The V end lost 8 bases, the J end lost 0 bases, and 14 bases lay between the germline ends. This CDR3 has 15 amino acids. Germline V lookup: CDR1 KGHDR, CDR2 SFDVKD. The CDR3 region has the DNA TGTGCCACCACCCCGGGGGACTCTAGCACAGATACGCAGTATTTT. Translation: CATTPGDSSTDTQYF.

The J gene is TRBJ2-2, the V gene TRBV18; D may be TRBD2 (5 bases). This CDR3 comprises 16 residues. Trimming removed 0 bases from V and 1 base from J, with 9 bases in between. Germline values: CDR1 KGHSH, CDR2 LQKENI. The CDR3 DNA reads as TGTGCCAGCTCACCACCGGGAGTCCAGAACACCGGGGAGCTGTTTTTT. Translation gives CASSPPGVQNTGELFF.

V is TRBV28 and J is TRBJ1-2; D unclear. The CDR3 is 15 amino acids. Germline V gene lookup returns CDR1 MDHEN and CDR2 SYDVKM. V dropped 6 bases and J dropped 3 bases, with 17 bases sitting between them. CDR3 sequence reads: CASSTPGSVDYGYTF. The CDR3 region has the DNA TGTGCCAGCAGCACCCCAGGCTCTGTCGACTATGGCTACACCTTC.

The chain recombines TRBV18 with TRBJ2-1, with 8 bases identical to TRBD1. The CDR3 sequence is 16 residues long. The germline CDR1 and CDR2 sequences are KGHSH and LQKENI. Trimming took 3 bases from V and 2 from J; bases not matched to a gene: 6. CDR3 amino acids: CASSPRQGLAYNEQFF. The DNA for the CDR3 is TGTGCCAGCTCACCCCGACAGGGGCTCGCCTACAATGAGCAGTTCTTC.

This clone was observed once. The genes are TRBV5-4 and TRBJ2-2; D remains unclear. CDR3 length: 14 amino acids. CDR1 is SGHNT, CDR2 YYREEE, per germline (reference sequence). The ends were cut back, 7 bases at V and 0 bases at J, with 10 bases in the middle. The CDR3 DNA follows: TGTGCCAGCGAGGATACCGCGAACACCGGGGAGCTGTTTTTT. It codes for CASEDTANTGELFF.

This clone was seen just once. This chain links TRBV3-1 (or the pseudogene TRBV3-2) with TRBJ2-1, with 7 bases matching TRBD2. The CDR3 loop spans 15 amino acids. The V gene end was trimmed by 3 bases and the J gene end by 2 bases; junction bases not matched to a gene: 4. Germline V gives CDR1 LGHDT, CDR2 YNNKEL (reference sequence). In DNA, the CDR3 is TGTGCCAGCAGCCATCTAGCGGATGCCTACAATGAGCAGTTCTTC. Protein sequence: CASSHLADAYNEQFF.

CDR3 DNA sequence: TGCGCCAGCAGTCTCGGGGGCACCGGGGAGCTGTTTTTT. Protein: CASSLGGTGELFF. The chain carries TRBV10-1 and TRBJ2-2; D might be TRBD2 (6 bases). Germline V gene data show CDR1 as WNHNN and CDR2 as SYGVQD (reference sequence). Trimming took off 5 bases at V and 4 bases at J, with 8 bases between the two ends. This CDR3 is 13 amino acids long.

The CDR3 DNA reads as TGTGCCAGCAGCTTGGGGCTCCGCTCCTACGAGCAGTACTTC. This encodes CASSLGLRSYEQYF. The chain combines TRBV5-8 with TRBJ2-7; D call uncertain. V was pared by 0 bases and J by 0 bases, with 7 bases between. Looked up from germline, CDR1 is SGHTS and CDR2 is YDEGEE. The CDR3 covers 14 residues.

This chain uses TRBV7-2 with TRBJ1-6; 7 bases map to TRBD1. Germline V gene lookup returns CDR1 SGHTA and CDR2 FQGNSA. This CDR3 spans 13 amino acids. With 4 bases clipped from V and 7 bases from J, the junction kept 1 base outside the gene matches. The CDR3 nucleotides are TGTGCCAGCAGCTCGACAGGGAATTCACCCCTCCACTTT. Protein product: CASSSTGNSPLHF.

J is TRBJ2-5 and V is TRBV18; the D is unclear. V was pared by 0 bases and J by 6 bases, with 5 bases between. The CDR3 has 12 amino acids. Germline CDR1 reads KGHSH; CDR2 reads LQKENI. The CDR3 spells CASSPPAKTQYF. The CDR3 DNA sequence: TGTGCCAGCTCACCACCCGCGAAGACCCAGTACTTC.

The chain uses TRBV29-1 and TRBJ1-4; TRBD1 matches at 7 bases. The CDR3 is made up of 14 amino acids. CDR1 and CDR2 (germline): SQVTM, ANQGSEA. V was clipped by 7 bases and J by 2 bases; unmatched bases: 7. As DNA, the CDR3 is TGCAGCGGAGGGACAGCCAATACTAATGAAAAACTGTTTTTT. Amino acids: CSGGTANTNEKLFF.

Notes on this clone: The junction and the germline gene differ at one end; a read error may be behind it. The chain combines TRBV7-7 with TRBJ2-3; D gene uncertain. CDR1 and CDR2 from the germline V gene are SSHAT and FNYEAQ (reference sequence). The CDR3 contains 13 residues. Here the CDR3 reads CASSLNSRDTQYF. The CDR3, as DNA: TGTGCTAGCAGCTTGAACTCCCGCGATACGCAGTATTTT. Supplemented by reference TRBV7-7 and TRBJ2-3, the full variable domain reads GAGVSQSPRYKVTKRGQDVTLRCDPISSHATLYWYQQALGQGPEFLTYFNYEAQPDKSGLPSDRFSAERPEGSISTLTIQRTEQRDSAMYRCASSLNSRDTQYFGPGTRLTVL.

The gene calls are TRBV27 and TRBJ2-7; no definite D call. The germline gives CDR1 MNHEY, CDR2 SMNVEV (reference sequence). The CDR3 has 10 amino acids. Trimming stripped 5 bases from V and 5 bases from J, with 4 bases between. The CDR3, as DNA: TGTGCCAGCAGTCCTCACGAGCAGTACTTC. Its protein product is CASSPHEQYF.

This clone was seen only once. This sequence joins TRBV11-2 and TRBJ2-1; perhaps TRBD2 as D (6 bases). Per the germline V gene, CDR1 is SGHAT and CDR2 is FQNNGV. Trimming took 5 bases from V and 6 from J, leaving 17 bases between them. This CDR3 spans 15 amino acids. Here the CDR3 DNA reads TGTGCCAGCAGCCTCTCCCCACTAGCTCCCAATGAGCAGTTCTTC. Protein sequence: CASSLSPLAPNEQFF.

V usage is TRBV19 and J usage is TRBJ2-5; no clear D. Trimming removed 6 bases at V and 5 bases at J, with 13 bases between. The germline V gene has CDR1 LNHDA and CDR2 SQIVND (reference sequence). The CDR3 has 13 amino acids. The CDR3 sequence: CASRSGGAETQYF. CDR3 DNA: TGTGCCAGTAGATCAGGTGGCGCGGAGACCCAGTACTTC.

This rearrangement joins TRBV4-2 to TRBJ2-3; weak D call: TRBD1 (6 bases). CDR1 is LGHNA, CDR2 YNFKEQ, per germline. The CDR3 length is 18 residues. Trimming took 0 bases from V and 1 from J, leaving 17 bases between them. The CDR3 here is CASSQDRQALEGTDTQYF. In DNA, the CDR3 is TGTGCCAGCAGCCAAGATCGACAGGCACTTGAGGGCACAGATACGCAGTATTTT.

CDR3 nucleotides: TGTGCCAGCAGCAATAATTTGGCGGGAGTTACAGATACGCAGTATTTT. This encodes CASSNNLAGVTDTQYF. The chain recombines TRBV7-9 with TRBJ2-3; 7 bases are a match to TRBD2. Losses at the gene ends were 5 bases for V and 3 bases for J; bases not matched to a gene: 11. Per germline, CDR1 SEHNR and CDR2 FQNEAQ (reference sequence). The CDR3 runs 16 residues.

The sample holds a few counts of this clone. The V call is TRBV10-3, the J call TRBJ2-5; perhaps TRBD2 as D (6 bases). Trimming left V 8 bases short and J 4 bases short, with 14 bases between. The CDR3 extends over 13 amino acids. Looked up from germline, CDR1 is ENHRY and CDR2 is SYGVKD. CDR3 in amino acids: CAIGRQSRETQYF. The CDR3 DNA sequence: TGTGCCATCGGGAGGCAGTCCAGAGAGACCCAGTACTTC.

The rearrangement uses TRBV27 and TRBJ2-1; D may be TRBD2 (5 bases). V lost 5 bases to trimming and J lost 4 bases, with 12 bases between them. The CDR3 spans 14 residues. In germline, CDR1 is MNHEY, CDR2 SMNVEV (reference sequence). Here the CDR3 DNA reads TGTGCCAGCAGTACGAGCGGATTTTACAATGAGCAGTTCTTC. Amino acid sequence: CASSTSGFYNEQFF.